The 21 T cell receptor beta chains given below trace back to one sample, sequenced in a study of T cell changes during pregnancy in multiple sclerosis. Generated by immunoSEQ multiplex PCR, the TCRdb table keeps only in-frame clones and is missing some. The data contain 40,000 or so clones, over 85% of them singletons. The specimen comprised peripheral blood, sampled before pregnancy. The receptor set was obtained from a female donor with multiple sclerosis, enrolled in a pregnancy study.

This clone has a single count. The rearrangement links TRBV7-9 to TRBJ2-5; TRBD1 agrees at 7 bases. The CDR3 has 16 residues. V was pared by 2 bases and J by 0 bases, with 6 bases of the junction left unmatched. Looked up from germline, CDR1 is SEHNR and CDR2 is FQNEAQ (reference sequence). The CDR3 sequence: CASSLIGTAYQETQYF. The CDR3 DNA reads TGTGCCAGCAGCTTAATCGGGACAGCGTACCAAGAGACCCAGTACTTC.

The chain joins TRBV19 to TRBJ1-2; no reliable D call. CDR1 and CDR2 (germline): LNHDA, SQIVND (reference sequence). Trimming took off 9 bases at V and 1 base at J, with 9 bases between the two ends. The CDR3 runs 12 residues. CDR3 sequence (DNA): TGTGCCAGCATCGGGGATAACTATGGCTACACCTTC. It specifies CASIGDNYGYTF. Based on the CDR3 plus reference TRBV19 and TRBJ1-2, the full variable domain is DGGITQSPKYLFRKEGQNVTLSCEQNLNHDAMYWYRQDPGQGLRLIYYSQIVNDFQKGDIAEGYSVSREKKESFPLTVTSAQKNPTAFYLCASIGDNYGYTFGSGTRLTVV.

The chain joins TRBV7-9 to TRBJ1-6; 10 nucleotides line up with TRBD1. This CDR3 region has 15 residues. The germline CDR1 and CDR2 sequences are SEHNR and FQNEAQ (reference sequence). The trim removed 2 bases at V and 8 bases at J, leaving 3 bases unmatched. CDR3 DNA: TGTGCCAGCAGCTTACGTGGGACAGGGGATTCACCCCTCCACTTT. Its translation: CASSLRGTGDSPLHF.

The chain links TRBV10-2 to TRBJ2-7, with TRBD2 matching 16 bases. The V segment lost 8 bases and the J segment 5 bases; nucleotides outside the gene matches: 3. The CDR3 loop spans 14 amino acids. Germline lookup yields CDR1 WSHSY and CDR2 SAAADI. The CDR3 protein is CASGGLAGGNEQYF. For the CDR3, the DNA is TGCGCCAGCGGGGGACTAGCGGGAGGGAACGAGCAGTACTTC.

In DNA form, the CDR3 reads TGCGCCAGCAGCTTGGCGCAGGTCGGCGGCTACACCTTC. Encoded protein: CASSLAQVGGYTF. The chain combines TRBV5-1 with TRBJ1-2; D uncertain. V dropped 0 bases and J dropped 8 bases, with 11 bases sitting between them. The V gene's germline CDR1 is SGHRS and CDR2 YFSETQ. This CDR3 is 13 amino acids long.

This rearrangement joins TRBV2 to TRBJ1-5; 9 bases are a match to TRBD1. The CDR3 runs to 15 residues. Trimming at V came to 6 bases and at J to 1 base, leaving 4 bases not matched to a gene. The V gene's germline CDR1 is SNHLY and CDR2 FYNNEI. CDR3 bases: TGTGCCAGCAGGGACAGGGGTTTCAGCAATCAGCCCCAGCATTTT. Its translation is CASRDRGFSNQPQHF.

The V and J genes are TRBV30 and TRBJ1-2; D is undetermined. The CDR3 is 14 amino acids. V lost 0 bases and J lost 5, with 13 bases in between. The V gene's germline CDR1 is GTSNPN and CDR2 SVGIG (reference sequence). CDR3 sequence: CAWSVIPVKYGYTF. CDR3 coding DNA: TGTGCCTGGAGTGTAATCCCGGTCAAATATGGCTACACCTTC.

The gene calls are TRBV6-1 and TRBJ1-2; D is uncertain. V was trimmed by 1 base and J by 4 bases, leaving 13 bases between them. Germline assignment: CDR1 MNHNS and CDR2 SASEGT. The CDR3 has 15 residues. CDR3 amino acids: CASSEEALPLYGYTF. In DNA form, the CDR3 reads TGTGCCAGCAGTGAAGAAGCGCTCCCTCTCTATGGCTACACCTTC.

The chain joins TRBV6-5 to TRBJ2-7, with 9 bases aligning to TRBD1. The V gene's germline CDR1 is MNHEY and CDR2 SVGAGI. After removal of 0 bases from V and 3 bases from J, the junction contained 3 bases not matched to a gene. CDR3 length equals 15 residues. The CDR3 loop is CASSYSGTGNYEQYF. The CDR3 DNA is TGTGCCAGCAGTTACTCTGGGACAGGGAACTACGAGCAGTACTTC.

The chain has TRBV30 and TRBJ2-5, with TRBD2 identical over 8 bases. Trimming removed 2 bases from V and 2 bases from J; junction bases left unmatched: 4. Germline loops: CDR1 GTSNPN, CDR2 SVGIG (reference sequence). The CDR3 loop spans 14 amino acids. In nucleotides, the CDR3 is TGTGCCTGGAGTTACGGGGGGGTTCAAGAGACCCAGTACTTC. Translated, it gives CAWSYGGVQETQYF. Combining the CDR3 with reference TRBV30 and TRBJ2-5 gives the whole variable domain SQTIHQWPATLVQPVGSPLSLECTVEGTSNPNLYWYRQAAGRGLQLLFYSVGIGQISSEVPQNLSASRPQDRQFILSSKKLLLSDSGFYLCAWSYGGVQETQYFGPGTRLLVL.

The rearrangement joins TRBV5-1 to TRBJ2-5, with TRBD2 matching 11 bases. V lost 0 bases, J lost 2 bases, and 3 bases stayed unmatched. The length of the CDR3 is 16 residues. Germline V CDR1 and CDR2: SGHRS, YFSETQ. CDR3 sequence reads: CASSLGLAGSQETQYF. CDR3 nucleotide sequence: TGCGCCAGCAGCTTGGGACTAGCGGGAAGTCAAGAGACCCAGTACTTC.

The V and J genes are TRBV2 and TRBJ2-5; 7 nucleotides line up with TRBD1. The CDR3 loop spans 15 amino acids. Germline loops: CDR1 SNHLY, CDR2 FYNNEI. With V trimmed by 1 base and J by 5 bases, 7 bases remained unmatched. This CDR3 reads CASSEGQGPWETQYF. The CDR3 nucleotides read TGTGCCAGCAGTGAAGGACAGGGTCCGTGGGAGACCCAGTACTTC.

The gene calls are TRBV30 and TRBJ2-1, with 7 bases aligning to TRBD2. This CDR3 contains 15 residues. The germline V gene has CDR1 GTSNPN and CDR2 SVGIG (reference sequence). V trimming: 8 bases; J trimming: 2 bases; junction bases outside the gene matches: 12. The CDR3, as DNA: TGTGCCCTACGATACGGGGGGAGGCCCTACAATGAGCAGTTCTTC. It specifies CALRYGGRPYNEQFF. The variable domain in full, completed from reference TRBV30 and TRBJ2-1, reads SQTIHQWPATLVQPVGSPLSLECTVEGTSNPNLYWYRQAAGRGLQLLFYSVGIGQISSEVPQNLSASRPQDRQFILSSKKLLLSDSGFYLCALRYGGRPYNEQFFGPGTRLTVL.

The chain recombines TRBV19 with TRBJ2-7; 9 nucleotides match TRBD2. The germline CDR1 and CDR2 sequences are LNHDA and SQIVND (reference sequence). The CDR3 runs 16 residues. V gave up 3 bases and J gave up 3 bases; unmatched junction bases: 9. CDR3 loop: CASSIGNSGSIYEQYF. The DNA of the CDR3 is TGTGCCAGTAGTATTGGGAATAGCGGGAGTATCTACGAGCAGTACTTC.

Notes on this clone: Mismatch with germline at one junction end may stem from a read error. The chain combines TRBV9 with TRBJ2-1; tentatively, D is TRBD2 (5 bases). Germline V gives CDR1 SGDLS, CDR2 YYNGEE. The CDR3 totals 15 residues. CDR3 loop: CANSVMSSSYNEQFF. The CDR3 DNA is TGTGCCAACAGCGTAATGTCTAGCAGCTACAATGAGCAGTTCTTC.

The chain joins TRBV5-1 to TRBJ2-5; TRBD2 matches at 9 bases. The CDR3 contains 17 residues. Germline CDR1 is SGHRS and CDR2 is YFSETQ. Unmatched junction bases numbered 16, after V lost 3 bases and J lost 7 bases. CDR3 DNA sequence: TGCGCCAGCAGCTGGAGCGGGAGGAGCCCTCAAGGCTGGACCCAGTACTTC. The encoded protein is CASSWSGRSPQGWTQYF.

This clone appeared a few times. The J gene is TRBJ2-1, the V gene TRBV11-2, with D maybe TRBD2 (5 bases). Germline-derived CDR1 and CDR2 are SGHAT and FQNNGV. Deletions cut 3 bases from V and 13 bases from J, with 10 bases between. The CDR3 extends over 11 amino acids. Here the CDR3 DNA reads TGTGCCAGCAGCTTCGGGGAGTTCCAGTTCTTC. This gives the protein CASSFGEFQFF.

In regard to this clone: The missing conserved phenylalanine or tryptophan at the end of this CDR3 makes a read error likely. The chain uses TRBV7-9 and TRBJ2-7; TRBD2 aligns across 10 bases. The V segment lost 4 bases and the J segment 0 bases; nucleotides outside the gene matches: 3. Germline-derived CDR1 and CDR2 are SEHNR and FQNEAQ (reference sequence). There are 15 residues in the CDR3. The CDR3 DNA reads TGTGCCAGCAGCTCAACTAGCGGGACCTCCTACGAGCAGTACCTC. This sequence encodes CASSSTSGTSYEQYL.

The CDR3 bases are TGCGCCAGCAGCTTGGTCGGGGGTCTAGCCAAAAACATTCAGTACTTC. This codes for CASSLVGGLAKNIQYF. The V call is TRBV5-1, the J call TRBJ2-4, with D tentatively TRBD2 (6 bases). Germline values: CDR1 SGHRS, CDR2 YFSETQ. V lost 0 bases and J 0 bases, leaving 10 bases between the germline ends. The CDR3 is 16 residues long.

The chain combines TRBV4-3 with TRBJ1-1; D gene unclear. Germline loops: CDR1 LGHNA, CDR2 YSLEER. This CDR3 has 16 amino acids. V gave up 0 bases and J gave up 5 bases, with 16 bases separating them. The CDR3 region is CASSQDLGFGETEAFF. The CDR3 DNA follows: TGCGCCAGCAGCCAAGATCTTGGGTTTGGAGAAACTGAAGCTTTCTTT.

The chain links TRBV28 to TRBJ1-5; TRBD1 might be the D (6 bases). Trimming cost V 6 bases and J 0 bases, with 12 bases left between them. Germline values: CDR1 MDHEN, CDR2 SYDVKM. The CDR3 contains 15 residues. CDR3 in DNA: TGTGCCAGCAGAAGCCAGGGACATAGCAATCAGCCCCAGCATTTT. This gives the protein CASRSQGHSNQPQHF.